These T cell receptor beta chains were read from a single sample in a study of blood T cells in healthy people across ages. TCRdb reprocessed the 5' RACE reads with MiXCR, giving one entry per CDR3 protein. The profile shows about a million distinct CDR3 sequences, 35% to 40% of them singletons. Material: blood. The receptor source for this set is a man younger than 35 in good health. Each CDR3 is given without its conserved first and last residue. The listing skips clone size in some rows; elsewhere it reads once, few, many or a size class.

v_call: TRBV28; j_call: TRBJ1-5; clone_size: NA; cdr3_aa: ASSFLGNMPQH
v_call: TRBV30; j_call: TRBJ1-4; clone_size: NA; cdr3_aa: AWRRTGGANEKLF
v_call: TRBV12-3/TRBV12-4; j_call: TRBJ2-3; clone_size: NA; cdr3_aa: ASSFLTRDTQY
v_call: TRBV15; j_call: TRBJ2-5; clone_size: few; cdr3_aa: ATSRDQAQETQY
v_call: TRBV11-1; j_call: TRBJ1-2; clone_size: NA; cdr3_aa: ASSSRTGVNYGYT
v_call: TRBV6-5; j_call: TRBJ1-5; clone_size: NA; cdr3_aa: ASSPKGGWGDQPQH
v_call: TRBV14; j_call: TRBJ2-1; clone_size: many; cdr3_aa: ASSPSGDEQF
v_call: TRBV12-3/TRBV12-4; j_call: TRBJ2-3; clone_size: few; cdr3_aa: ASRPDRAGGTDTQY
v_call: TRBV5-1; j_call: TRBJ2-4; clone_size: few; cdr3_aa: ASSLVQGGDIQY
v_call: TRBV30; j_call: TRBJ1-5; clone_size: NA; cdr3_aa: AWSYGGGNQPQH
v_call: TRBV20-1; j_call: TRBJ1-1; clone_size: few; cdr3_aa: SARLGGTPNTEAF
v_call: TRBV28; j_call: TRBJ2-3; clone_size: NA; cdr3_aa: ASSSARPHDTQY
v_call: TRBV7-8; j_call: TRBJ2-5; clone_size: NA; cdr3_aa: ASSYRTSGGKETQY
v_call: TRBV5-5; j_call: TRBJ2-7; clone_size: NA; cdr3_aa: ASSLNNQGDLWKQY
v_call: TRBV12-3/TRBV12-4; j_call: TRBJ2-1; clone_size: NA; cdr3_aa: ASSRSDGPRNNGQF
v_call: TRBV20-1; j_call: TRBJ1-6; clone_size: NA; cdr3_aa: SALDRALFYNSPLH
v_call: TRBV5-1; j_call: TRBJ1-2; clone_size: few; cdr3_aa: ASTEGQVRQGGYT
v_call: TRBV6-6; j_call: TRBJ2-3; clone_size: NA; cdr3_aa: ASSSTGGLAQY
v_call: TRBV9; j_call: TRBJ2-7; clone_size: few; cdr3_aa: ASSVGGGLNEQY
v_call: TRBV20-1; j_call: TRBJ1-2; clone_size: few; cdr3_aa: SARTGTKERFNYGYT
v_call: TRBV7-2; j_call: TRBJ2-1; clone_size: few; cdr3_aa: ASSSLDSARRYNEQF
v_call: TRBV6-2/TRBV6-3; j_call: TRBJ1-6; clone_size: many; cdr3_aa: ASSDRSPLH
v_call: TRBV30; j_call: TRBJ1-5; clone_size: NA; cdr3_aa: AWSLTRGNQPQH
v_call: TRBV9; j_call: TRBJ2-3; clone_size: NA; cdr3_aa: ASSVVGGWDTDTQY
v_call: TRBV3-1; j_call: TRBJ1-1; clone_size: NA; cdr3_aa: ASSQGFGVNTEAF
v_call: TRBV7-2; j_call: TRBJ1-6; clone_size: NA; cdr3_aa: ASSPDFSPLH
v_call: TRBV3-1; j_call: TRBJ1-2; clone_size: NA; cdr3_aa: ASSHAGDDYGYT
v_call: TRBV12-3/TRBV12-4; j_call: TRBJ1-2; clone_size: many; cdr3_aa: ASSSRGYGYT
v_call: TRBV7-7; j_call: TRBJ2-1; clone_size: NA; cdr3_aa: ASSAGGLYNEQF
v_call: TRBV4-1; j_call: TRBJ1-2; clone_size: many; cdr3_aa: ASSPDGFGYT
v_call: TRBV5-1; j_call: TRBJ1-4; clone_size: many; cdr3_aa: ASSLFSQLLRDSDRVNEKLF
v_call: TRBV24-1; j_call: TRBJ2-2; clone_size: few; cdr3_aa: ATSDARDLYTGELF
v_call: TRBV10-3; j_call: TRBJ1-5; clone_size: NA; cdr3_aa: AVSESVGQPQH
v_call: TRBV29-1; j_call: TRBJ1-4; clone_size: NA; cdr3_aa: SVVSGKAEKLF
v_call: TRBV9; j_call: TRBJ1-4; clone_size: few; cdr3_aa: ASSDRGQVNEKLF
v_call: TRBV7-2; j_call: TRBJ2-3; clone_size: few; cdr3_aa: ASSLYDRATDTQY
v_call: TRBV9; j_call: TRBJ1-4; clone_size: NA; cdr3_aa: ASSVTGTEKLF
v_call: TRBV9; j_call: TRBJ2-1; clone_size: NA; cdr3_aa: ASSVGGGSANEQF
v_call: TRBV10-3; j_call: TRBJ2-7; clone_size: many; cdr3_aa: AISDGQRYEQY
v_call: TRBV5-1; j_call: TRBJ2-3; clone_size: few; cdr3_aa: ASSLGTVEAQY
v_call: TRBV12-3/TRBV12-4; j_call: TRBJ1-2; clone_size: NA; cdr3_aa: AILANYGYT
v_call: TRBV7-2; j_call: TRBJ2-7; clone_size: many; cdr3_aa: ASSRDRALTYEQY
v_call: TRBV27; j_call: TRBJ2-3; clone_size: once; cdr3_aa: ASSLTPSGAYTDTQY
v_call: TRBV29-1; j_call: TRBJ1-2; clone_size: NA; cdr3_aa: SVEGLGGDSYGYT
v_call: TRBV7-8; j_call: TRBJ2-1; clone_size: NA; cdr3_aa: ASSWAGNYGEQF
v_call: TRBV4-2; j_call: TRBJ2-7; clone_size: few; cdr3_aa: ASSQGSQLYEQY
v_call: TRBV20-1; j_call: TRBJ2-1; clone_size: NA; cdr3_aa: SASYPGTARNNEQF
v_call: TRBV7-7; j_call: TRBJ2-3; clone_size: NA; cdr3_aa: ASSSGGSFVTDTQY
v_call: TRBV10-3; j_call: NA; clone_size: NA; cdr3_aa: AISGGKQETQF
v_call: TRBV9; j_call: TRBJ2-6; clone_size: NA; cdr3_aa: ASSVALLIGGANVLT
v_call: TRBV7-8; j_call: TRBJ1-1; clone_size: NA; cdr3_aa: ASSLTQGYLNTEAF
v_call: TRBV12-3/TRBV12-4; j_call: TRBJ1-2; clone_size: many; cdr3_aa: ASRPRENYGYT
v_call: TRBV20-1; j_call: TRBJ2-6; clone_size: few; cdr3_aa: SAREGQPFSGANVLT
v_call: TRBV7-2; j_call: TRBJ1-2; clone_size: few; cdr3_aa: ASSLWEGGDYGYT
v_call: TRBV3-1; j_call: TRBJ1-4; clone_size: few; cdr3_aa: ASSRRQGLEEKLF